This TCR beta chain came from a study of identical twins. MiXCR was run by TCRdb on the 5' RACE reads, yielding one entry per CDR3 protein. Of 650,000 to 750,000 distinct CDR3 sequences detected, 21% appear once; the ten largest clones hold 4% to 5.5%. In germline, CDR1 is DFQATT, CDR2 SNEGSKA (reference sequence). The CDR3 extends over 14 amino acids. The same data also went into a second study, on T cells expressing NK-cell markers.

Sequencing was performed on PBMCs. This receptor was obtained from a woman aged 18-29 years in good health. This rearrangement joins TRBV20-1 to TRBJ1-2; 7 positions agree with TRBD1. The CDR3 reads CSGERRRGHYGYTF. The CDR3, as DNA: TGCAGCGGCGAAAGAAGAAGGGGGCACTATGGCTACACCTTC.